A selection of T cell receptor beta chains follows, all from one sample in a study of blood T cell repertoires in COVID-19. Profiling relied on immunoSEQ multiplex PCR, and the TCRdb table lists in-frame clones only, not all of them. The data show 110,000 to 150,000 clones, approximately 90% seen once. Sequencing was performed on peripheral blood. These receptors all stem from a woman older than 75 with acute or convalescent COVID-19. Both conserved end residues are part of each CDR3. The D gene is left open where the match is weak.

cdr3_aa cdr3_nt j_call d_call v_call
CASSTRTGPRGSPLHF TGTGCCAGCAGCACCAGGACCGGCCCGCGAGGGTCACCCCTCCACTTT TRBJ1-6 NA TRBV13
CASSPSTGGGGAEAFF TGTGCCAGCTCACCCTCAACAGGGGGAGGAGGCGCTGAAGCTTTCTTT TRBJ1-1 TRBD1 TRBV18
CASSQGRDSPLHF TGTGCCAGCAGCCAGGGTAGAGATTCACCCCTCCACTTT TRBJ1-6 NA TRBV6-5
CASSPGGDSPLHF TGTGCCAGCAGCCCCGGGGGGGATTCACCCCTCCACTTT TRBJ1-6 NA TRBV12-3/TRBV12-4
CATSRGQFNTEAFF TGTGCCACCAGCAGAGGGCAGTTTAACACTGAAGCTTTCTTT TRBJ1-1 NA TRBV15
CASSLRALGQGSEKLFF TGTGCCAGCAGCTTAAGAGCCCTGGGACAGGGAAGCGAAAAACTGTTTTTT TRBJ1-4 TRBD1 TRBV7-9
CATSGGSGNTGELFF TGTGCCACCAGTGGCGGGTCGGGAAACACCGGGGAGCTGTTTTTT TRBJ2-2 NA TRBV24-1
CASRKQGNNQPQHF TGTGCCAGCCGAAAACAGGGGAACAATCAGCCCCAGCATTTT TRBJ1-5 TRBD1 TRBV19
CASRGIRTGNTEAFF TGTGCCAGTAGGGGAATTAGGACAGGGAACACTGAAGCTTTCTTT TRBJ1-1 TRBD1 TRBV19
CASSFRTGGNTEAFF TGTGCCAGCAGCTTCCGGACAGGGGGCAACACTGAAGCTTTCTTT TRBJ1-1 TRBD1 TRBV7-9
CASSDWTGPYNEQFF TGTGCCAGCAGTGATTGGACAGGGCCCTACAATGAGCAGTTCTTC TRBJ2-1 TRBD1 TRBV6-1
CASSILSSGGSTGELFF TGTGCCAGTAGTATCCTTTCTTCAGGGGGCTCGACCGGGGAGCTGTTTTTT TRBJ2-2 TRBD1 TRBV19
CASSQQGATNEKLFF TGCGCCAGCAGCCAACAGGGGGCAACTAATGAAAAACTGTTTTTT TRBJ1-4 TRBD1 TRBV4-3